One sample yielded the 27 T cell receptor beta chains listed below, sequenced in a study of T cells in Graves' hyperthyroidism and ophthalmopathy. Template material for amplifying TCR beta CDR3 regions consisted of RNA transcripts. The study used the HTBI primer set for a first-round RT-PCR of the TCR CDR3. One entry per CDR3 protein, called by TCRdb with MiXCR from the multiplex PCR reads. The data hold 300,000 to 450,000 distinct CDR3 sequences, with around 16% observed a single time. The sequenced sample consisted of blood. The receptors originated from a woman under 30 with Graves' hyperthyroidism that later progressed to Graves' ophthalmopathy.

Only a few counts were recorded for this clonotype. The V gene is TRBV11-1, the J gene TRBJ2-7; 7 positions match TRBD2. The CDR3 length is 15 residues. V shed 5 bases, J shed 2 bases, and the junction held 9 bases outside the gene matches. CDR1 SGHAT and CDR2 FQDESV come from the germline V gene (reference sequence). The CDR3 region has the DNA TGTGCCAGCAGCCGGCGGAGCGGGATCACCTACGAGCAGTACTTC. Residues: CASSRRSGITYEQYF.

The chain has TRBV7-9 and TRBJ2-7; D unclear. Between the trimmed V and J ends, which lost 2 bases and 9 bases, there was a span of 8 bases. The CDR3 covers 11 residues. CDR1 SEHNR and CDR2 FQNEAQ come from the germline V gene (reference sequence). The CDR3 DNA reads as TGTGCCAGCAGCTTAAGTTCGATGCAGTACTTC. Its translation: CASSLSSMQYF.

This clonotype has at least ten counts. The V call is TRBV3-1, the J call TRBJ2-7, with a weak D call TRBD1 (6 bases). The V end was cut by 0 bases, the J end by 4 bases, with 13 bases between. The germline V gene encodes CDR1 LGHDT and CDR2 YNNKEL (reference sequence). The CDR3 covers 15 residues. The CDR3 reads CASSQEGYRDYEQYF. The CDR3, as DNA: TGTGCCAGCAGCCAAGAGGGTTACAGGGATTACGAGCAGTACTTC.

Many counts were recorded for this clonotype. V gene TRBV9 combines with J gene TRBJ1-1; 7 bases line up with TRBD1. CDR1 and CDR2 from the germline V gene are SGDLS and YYNGEE. The trim removed 3 bases at V and 2 bases at J, leaving 13 bases unmatched. The length of the CDR3 is 17 residues. The CDR3 nucleotides read TGTGCCAGCAGCGAAACCCCAGGGGGGAGGGCCAACACTGAAGCTTTCTTT. Translated, it gives CASSETPGGRANTEAFF.

This clonotype was seen repeatedly, ten times or more. The J gene is TRBJ2-7, the V gene TRBV15; D is undetermined. This CDR3 has 15 residues. The germline V gene has CDR1 LNHNV and CDR2 YYDKDF (reference sequence). V lost 0 bases, J lost 2 bases, and 11 bases lay in between. Here the CDR3 DNA reads TGTGCCACCAGCAGAGATCCCCTCCAGACCTACGAGCAGTACTTC. This sequence encodes CATSRDPLQTYEQYF.

This clonotype has ten or more counts. The V call is TRBV3-1, the J call TRBJ1-5; D gene ambiguous. Germline V gene sequence: CDR1 LGHDT, CDR2 YNNKEL (reference sequence). This CDR3 region has 19 residues. V was shortened by 1 base and J by 6 bases, with 25 bases between the two germline ends. In DNA, the CDR3 is TGTGCCAGCAGCCAAGGCCCCGGCCACACCCGGACCTCAAGTCAGCCCCAGCATTTT. This sequence encodes CASSQGPGHTRTSSQPQHF.

The rearrangement joins TRBV7-9 to TRBJ2-3; D perhaps matches TRBD1 (6 bases). The CDR3 runs to 16 residues. CDR1 and CDR2 from the germline V gene are SEHNR and FQNEAQ (reference sequence). V dropped 1 base and J dropped 6 bases, with 17 bases sitting between them. This CDR3 reads CASSLVGARRSDTQYF. Written as DNA, the CDR3 is TGTGCCAGCAGCTTAGTGGGGGCGAGACGATCGGATACGCAGTATTTT.

Many counts were recorded for this clonotype. V usage is TRBV28 and J usage is TRBJ2-1, with TRBD2 matching over 7 bases. Per germline, CDR1 MDHEN and CDR2 SYDVKM. The CDR3 consists of 14 residues. The ends lost 6 bases at V and 1 base at J; junction bases unmatched: 3. Here the CDR3 DNA reads TGTGCCAGCAGGGCGGGGGTTTCCTACAATGAGCAGTTCTTC. The encoded protein is CASRAGVSYNEQFF. Full variable domain (outside the CDR3, taken from reference TRBV28 and TRBJ2-1): DVKVTQSSRYLVKRTGEKVFLECVQDMDHENMFWYRQDPGLGLRLIYFSYDVKMKEKGDIPEGYSVSREKKERFSLILESASTNQTSMYLCASRAGVSYNEQFFGPGTRLTVL.

The rearrangement links TRBV28 to TRBJ1-2, with D unclear. The germline V gene has CDR1 MDHEN and CDR2 SYDVKM. This CDR3 spans 12 amino acids. Trimming removed 1 base from V and 7 bases from J, with 7 bases in between. CDR3 nucleotides: TGTGCCAGCAGTTTATTAGTGGGTGGCTACACCTTC. The encoded protein is CASSLLVGGYTF.

To note about this clonotype: Possible read error: a much larger clone is one base away. The missing conserved phenylalanine or tryptophan at the end of this CDR3 makes a read error likely. The V gene is TRBV5-8, the J gene TRBJ1-1, with TRBD1 as a possible D gene (5 bases). With 0 bases removed from V and 7 bases from J, the gap between germline ends came to 16 bases. Germline CDR1 reads SGHTS; CDR2 reads YDEGEE. This CDR3 is built from 15 residues. CDR3 sequence (DNA): TGTGCCAGCAGCTTGGTAGGTCGATCGCAGGGTGAAGCTTTCCTT. This gives the protein CASSLVGRSQGEAFL.

This clonotype was seen at least ten times. This chain joins TRBV2 and TRBJ1-1; D gene unclear. V shed 2 bases and J shed 4 bases, with 11 bases lying between them. CDR3 size: 14 residues. Germline V lookup: CDR1 SNHLY, CDR2 FYNNEI. The CDR3 reads CASSESGVITEAFF. The CDR3, as DNA: TGTGCCAGCAGTGAATCAGGTGTGATCACTGAAGCTTTCTTT.

The chain has TRBV15 and TRBJ2-1; TRBD1 is a possible D gene (6 bases). This CDR3 is 15 amino acids long. Germline V gives CDR1 LNHNV, CDR2 YYDKDF (reference sequence). V was cut by 3 bases and J by 13 bases, with 22 bases left in between. The CDR3 loop reads CATSRITGKEWKQFF. The CDR3 DNA reads TGTGCCACCAGCAGGATCACAGGGAAAGAGTGGAAACAGTTCTTC.

In this sample, this clonotype turned up a few times. The CDR3 nucleotides are TGCAGTGCTACGACTAGCGGGAGGGAAAACTACTACAATGAGCAGTTCTTC. It translates to CSATTSGRENYYNEQFF. The chain carries TRBV20-1 and TRBJ2-1; 14 bases match TRBD2. The germline V gene encodes CDR1 DFQATT and CDR2 SNEGSKA (reference sequence). The CDR3 runs 17 residues. V lost 4 bases, J lost 3 bases, and 8 bases stayed unmatched.

In its sample, this clonotype was seen a few times. The genes are TRBV4-3 and TRBJ2-7, with 7 bases that match TRBD1. Germline CDR1 reads LGHNA; CDR2 reads YSLEER. CDR3 length: 15 amino acids. The V segment lost 3 bases and the J segment 2 bases; nucleotides outside the gene matches: 7. The CDR3 DNA sequence: TGCGCCAGCAGCCAGGGGCCAGACAGGGCCTACGAGCAGTACTTC. This translates into CASSQGPDRAYEQYF.

A word on this clonotype: This could be a read error, since a much larger clone is one nucleotide away. V is TRBV30 and J is TRBJ1-5, with D perhaps TRBD1 (5 bases). CDR1 GTSNPN and CDR2 SVGIG come from the germline V gene (reference sequence). The CDR3 loop spans 13 amino acids. DNA of the CDR3: TGTGCCGGGAGTGTACAGGCACCAGAGCCCCAGCATTTT. Protein product: CAGSVQAPEPQHF.

This clonotype was recorded many times. The V and J genes are TRBV12-3 or TRBV12-4 and TRBJ2-7, with 13 bases identical to TRBD2. The CDR3 extends over 15 amino acids. V lost 6 bases to trimming and J lost 2 bases; unmatched junction nucleotides: 4. CDR3 bases: TGTGCCAGCAGACCCGGGACTAGCGGGACCTACGAGCAGTACTTC. Encoded protein: CASRPGTSGTYEQYF.

As concerns this clonotype: This may stem from a read error, because a much larger clone lies one nucleotide away. This sequence joins TRBV2 and TRBJ1-1, with D hard to call. Trimming removed 5 bases from V and 6 bases from J, with 13 bases in between. Germline V gene sequence: CDR1 SNHLY, CDR2 FYNNEI. This CDR3 spans 13 amino acids. CDR3: CASSRDRWAEAFF. CDR3 in DNA: TGTGCCAGCAGTCGAGACCGCTGGGCTGAAGCTTTCTTT.

The chain combines TRBV19 with TRBJ2-5; D may be TRBD1 or TRBD2 (5 bases each). CDR3 length equals 14 residues. CDR1 and CDR2 from the germline V gene are LNHDA and SQIVND (reference sequence). V was clipped by 10 bases and J by 5 bases, with 20 bases between them. The CDR3 DNA reads as TGTGCCAATAGCGTCCCGACAGTCGGGGAGACCCAGTACTTC. It yields the protein CANSVPTVGETQYF.

This clonotype occurred a few times. The chain carries TRBV6-1 and TRBJ1-6; tentative D call: TRBD1 (6 bases). Trimming removed 11 bases at V and 7 bases at J, with 15 bases between. The CDR3 runs to 13 residues. CDR1 and CDR2 from the germline V gene are MNHNS and SASEGT. In DNA form, the CDR3 reads TGTGCCTCTTCGGACAGCTCCAATTCACCCCTCCACTTT. Residues: CASSDSSNSPLHF.

This clonotype came up a few times. This may stem from a read error, because a much larger clone lies one nucleotide away. V gene TRBV5-1 combines with J gene TRBJ1-1, with D possibly matching TRBD1 (6 bases). The CDR3 sequence is 14 residues long. CDR1 and CDR2 (germline): SGHRS, YFSETQ. CDR3 amino acids: CASNLDSASTEAFF. The CDR3 nucleotides read TGCGCCAGCAACTTGGACAGCGCATCCACTGAAGCTTTCTTT. The entire variable domain, with the rest obtained from reference TRBV5-1 and TRBJ1-1, is as follows: KAGVTQTPRYLIKTRGQQVTLSCSPISGHRSVSWYQQTPGQGLQFLFEYFSETQRNKGNFPGRFSGRQFSNSRSEMNVSTLELGDSALYLCASNLDSASTEAFFGQGTRLTVV.

This sequence joins TRBV5-4 and TRBJ1-6, with a tentative D call TRBD1 (6 bases). V dropped 4 bases and J dropped 9 bases, with 17 bases sitting between them. This CDR3 region has 15 residues. CDR1 SGHNT and CDR2 YYREEE come from the germline V gene (reference sequence). CDR3 protein: CASSNDRSGGSPLHF. CDR3 bases: TGTGCCAGCAGCAACGACAGGAGCGGTGGTTCACCCCTCCACTTT. Full variable domain (rest looked up from reference TRBV5-4 and TRBJ1-6): ETGVTQSPTHLIKTRGQQVTLRCSSQSGHNTVSWYQQALGQGPQFIFQYYREEENGRGNFPPRFSGLQFPNYSSELNVNALELDDSALYLCASSNDRSGGSPLHFGNGTRLTVT.

This clonotype showed up many times. CDR3 sequence reads: CASSLDRDSYYEQYF. The CDR3 coding sequence is TGTGCCAGCAGCTTAGATAGGGACAGCTACTACGAGCAGTACTTC. The chain is built from TRBV11-2 and TRBJ2-7; 7 positions agree with TRBD1. V gave up 0 bases and J gave up 3 bases; unmatched junction bases: 5. Germline assignment: CDR1 SGHAT and CDR2 FQNNGV. This CDR3 is built from 15 residues.

The chain combines TRBV9 with TRBJ2-7; 10 nucleotides match TRBD2. The CDR3 runs 16 residues. V lost 3 bases to trimming and J lost 2 bases; unmatched junction nucleotides: 8. Germline CDR1 reads SGDLS; CDR2 reads YYNGEE. The CDR3 DNA sequence: TGTGCCAGCAGCGAGAGGACTAGCGGACATCCCTACGAGCAGTACTTC. Translated: CASSERTSGHPYEQYF.

This clonotype was counted ten times or more. V and J are TRBV18 and TRBJ2-7; 7 bases line up with TRBD2. The germline V gene has CDR1 KGHSH and CDR2 LQKENI. V trimming: 5 bases; J trimming: 1 base; junction bases outside the gene matches: 14. The CDR3 is 17 amino acids. The CDR3 spells CASSSAGSGKASYEQYF. The CDR3 DNA follows: TGTGCCAGCTCATCGGCGGGAAGCGGGAAAGCTTCCTACGAGCAGTACTTC.

This clonotype was picked up many times. This chain links TRBV3-1 with TRBJ1-2; D gene uncertain. The CDR3 sequence is 14 residues long. Deletions cut 2 bases from V and 7 bases from J, with 14 bases between. Germline CDR1 LGHDT, CDR2 YNNKEL (reference sequence). The CDR3 DNA follows: TGTGCCAGCAGCCAATTTAGCCCACGGCGTGGCTACACCTTC. Residues: CASSQFSPRRGYTF.

This clonotype has ten or more counts. The rearrangement uses TRBV2 and TRBJ2-3; 9 bases map to TRBD2. Losses at the gene ends were 0 bases for V and 4 bases for J; bases not matched to a gene: 2. Looked up from germline, CDR1 is SNHLY and CDR2 is FYNNEI. The CDR3 loop spans 15 amino acids. The CDR3 coding sequence is TGTGCCAGCAGTGAAGCTAGCGGGGGTCCAGATACGCAGTATTTT. Protein product: CASSEASGGPDTQYF. The variable domain in full, completed from reference TRBV2 and TRBJ2-3, reads EPEVTQTPSHQVTQMGQEVILRCVPISNHLYFYWYRQILGQKVEFLVSFYNNEISEKSEIFDDQFSVERPDGSNFTLKIRSTKLEDSAMYFCASSEASGGPDTQYFGPGTRLTVL.

Only a few counts were recorded for this clonotype. The V and J genes are TRBV6-1 and TRBJ1-6; a possible D gene is TRBD1 (5 bases). Trimming took off 6 bases at V and 7 bases at J, with 13 bases between the two ends. This CDR3 spans 14 amino acids. Germline CDR1 MNHNS, CDR2 SASEGT. CDR3 sequence: CASSGRGRNSPLHF. The CDR3 DNA reads as TGTGCCAGCAGCGGGAGGGGAAGGAATTCACCCCTCCACTTT.